This T cell receptor beta chain was found in a study of T cells expressing NK-cell markers (TCRdb year 2020). About the investigation overall: In sorted CD3+CD56+NKG2C+, CD3+CD56+NKG2C- and CD3+CD56-NKG2C+ T-cell subsets from about eight donors, TCR beta-chain repertoires were profiled. Of the eight sequenced donors, seven were found to be HCMV-seropositive and one was found to be HCMV-seronegative. The study sequenced eight donors, all healthy volunteers chosen at random: three men and five women. Illumina HiSeq 2000/2500, MiSeq or NextSeq was used to sequence libraries as 2 x 150 bp reads. General study outcomes and caveats: Those dominant clonotypes were again the most abundant among CD3+CD56-NKG2C+ cells in a handful of donors, at roughly 28.3-65%. In six donors, the dominant CD3+CD56+NKG2C+ clonotypes were among the top 10 CD8+ clonotypes and accounted for roughly 1.0-8% of CD8+ T cells. It remained unclear whether the expanded NKG2C-expressing T cell clones were specific for HCMV antigens.

The CDR3 starts with the cysteine, ends with the phenylalanine, and has 15 residues. DNA is not on record. As encoded in the germline V gene, CDR1 is KGHDR while CDR2 is SFDVKD. Sequenced on an Illumina HiSeq 2000. 5'RACE template switching, by which a universal primer site and unique molecular identifiers were added, was used to make TCR beta cDNA libraries. cDNA synthesis was primed from the TCR beta constant segment, followed by two successive PCR amplification steps. The authors' pipeline ran thus. MIGEC was used to demultiplex reads and group reads by UMI, and MiTCR was used to assemble and quantify clonotypes. To remove erroneous sequences, TCR cDNA sequences were retained only when supported by two or more reads. The tcR package was used for downstream repertoire analysis, and clonotypes were matched between fractions using CDR3 nucleotide sequence together with V segment. VDJmatch was used to annotate antigen specificity against VDJdb, with one amino acid substitution in CDR3 allowed. Reprocessed by TCRdb, the reads give a single entry per CDR3 protein sequence, without DNA. Clone size and V and J calls follow TCRdb, not the original study. This specimen's table enumerates over 200,000 distinct CDR3 sequences. The ten largest clones represent about 0.39% of the sample.

Concerning this clonotype: There is no known antigen for this receptor.

A commercial ELISA kit detecting HCMV-specific IgG in serum was used to determine HCMV serostatus. Peripheral blood mononuclear cells were isolated from blood by Ficoll density gradient centrifugation. The source is a man younger than 35 in good health. Donor details come from another sample of the same person, matched by shared clones. Sequencing was carried out using blood T cells: a sorted CD56 or NKG2C T cell subset, CD4+ or CD8+ T cells, or bulk PBMC T cells (not recorded which). The chain is assembled from TRBV24-1 and TRBJ2-1; TCRdb gives TRBD1 as the D gene, but with no DNA this cannot be confirmed. The CDR3 reads as follows: CATSAVAGTYNEQFF.